This is a list of T cell receptor beta chains from one sample in a study of graft-versus-host responses after intestinal transplantation. Their recognized antigens are unknown. Profiled with immunoSEQ multiplex PCR; TCRdb holds only in-frame clones, not every one. The table records roughly 97,000 clones, more than 85% of them present only once. The sequencing used unstimulated CD4+ T cells sorted from spleen or lymph node cells, collected before intestinal transplant. These receptors were obtained from a human donor who received an intestinal transplant. CDR3s include the opening cysteine and the closing phenylalanine or tryptophan. The D gene is left open where the match is weak. Where a row states a size, it is once, few, many or the class of an expanded clone; other rows omit it.

j_gene: TRBJ1-1; len: 13; abundance: -; v_gene: TRBV10-3; d_gene: -; CDR3nt: TGTGCCATCAGTGGGGGGGAGAACACTGAAGCTTTCTTT; CDR3aa: CAISGGENTEAFF
j_gene: TRBJ2-5; len: 15; abundance: -; v_gene: TRBV25-1; d_gene: -; CDR3nt: TGTGCCAGCAGTGAATTTCGTGGGCGCCAAGAGACCCAGTACTTC; CDR3aa: CASSEFRGRQETQYF
j_gene: TRBJ2-2; len: 12; abundance: -; v_gene: TRBV5-6; d_gene: -; CDR3nt: TGTGCCAGCAACGGGGTTACCGGGGAGCTGTTTTTT; CDR3aa: CASNGVTGELFF
j_gene: TRBJ2-7; len: 14; abundance: -; v_gene: TRBV5-5; d_gene: TRBD2; CDR3nt: TGTGCCAGCAGCTTGCTAGCGGGAAACTACGAGCAGTACTTC; CDR3aa: CASSLLAGNYEQYF
j_gene: TRBJ2-7; len: 13; abundance: -; v_gene: TRBV6-1; d_gene: -; CDR3nt: TGTGCCAGCATGGGGGCGAGCTCCTACGAGCAGTACTTC; CDR3aa: CASMGASSYEQYF
j_gene: TRBJ2-2; len: 15; abundance: few; v_gene: TRBV7-9; d_gene: TRBD2; CDR3nt: TGTGCCAGCACCACTAGCGACGCGAACACCGGGGAGCTGTTTTTT; CDR3aa: CASTTSDANTGELFF
j_gene: TRBJ2-5; len: 14; abundance: -; v_gene: TRBV5-1; d_gene: -; CDR3nt: TGCGCCAGCAGCTTGGCGGGGCCCCTGGAGACCCAGTACTTC; CDR3aa: CASSLAGPLETQYF
j_gene: TRBJ1-2; len: 15; abundance: -; v_gene: TRBV21-1; d_gene: -; CDR3nt: TGTGCCAGCAGCAACACGGGGGAATTCAGCTATGGCTACACCTTC; CDR3aa: CASSNTGEFSYGYTF
j_gene: TRBJ2-7; len: 15; abundance: -; v_gene: TRBV5-1; d_gene: TRBD2; CDR3nt: TGCGCCAGCAGCTTTGGACTAGCGGGGCTTGGCGAGCAGTACTTC; CDR3aa: CASSFGLAGLGEQYF
j_gene: TRBJ1-5; len: 16; abundance: -; v_gene: TRBV28; d_gene: TRBD1; CDR3nt: TGTGCCAGCAGTTTATTATGGGGGACAGAAGATCAGCCCCAGCATTTT; CDR3aa: CASSLLWGTEDQPQHF
j_gene: TRBJ2-7; len: 12; abundance: -; v_gene: TRBV2; d_gene: -; CDR3nt: TGTGCCAGCCTCCAGGGGCCGGGGGAGCAGTACTTC; CDR3aa: CASLQGPGEQYF
j_gene: TRBJ2-1; len: 14; abundance: -; v_gene: TRBV11-2; d_gene: -; CDR3nt: TGTGCCAGCAGCTTAGTAGGGACCTACAATGAGCAGTTCTTC; CDR3aa: CASSLVGTYNEQFF
j_gene: TRBJ2-7; len: 14; abundance: -; v_gene: TRBV23-1; d_gene: -; CDR3nt: TGCGCCAGCAGTCAACGGAGGGGGGTCTGCGAGCAGTACTTC; CDR3aa: CASSQRRGVCEQYF
j_gene: TRBJ2-2; len: 15; abundance: few; v_gene: TRBV11-2; d_gene: TRBD1; CDR3nt: TGTGCCAGCAGCAGGGGACAGGTCGTCACCGGGGAGCTGTTTTTT; CDR3aa: CASSRGQVVTGELFF
j_gene: TRBJ2-1; len: 18; abundance: -; v_gene: TRBV7-6; d_gene: -; CDR3nt: TGTGCCAGCAGCGGATCCGACAGCGGTATTTGGGCCTACAATGAGCAGTTCTTC; CDR3aa: CASSGSDSGIWAYNEQFF
j_gene: TRBJ2-3; len: 15; abundance: -; v_gene: TRBV7-6; d_gene: -; CDR3nt: TGTGCCAGCAGCTCAATTGGGGATAGCACAGATACGCAGTATTTT; CDR3aa: CASSSIGDSTDTQYF
j_gene: TRBJ1-2; len: 13; abundance: once; v_gene: TRBV6-1; d_gene: -; CDR3nt: TGTGCCAGCAGTGAAGAGGGTTTGTGGGGCTACACCTTC; CDR3aa: CASSEEGLWGYTF
j_gene: TRBJ2-1; len: 16; abundance: -; v_gene: TRBV5-4; d_gene: TRBD2; CDR3nt: TGTGCCAGCAGCTTGGGGCTAGCGGGAAGGTACAATGAGCAGTTCTTC; CDR3aa: CASSLGLAGRYNEQFF
j_gene: TRBJ1-1; len: 9; abundance: few; v_gene: TRBV7-3; d_gene: -; CDR3nt: TGTGCCAGTAACACTGAAGCTTTCTTT; CDR3aa: CASNTEAFF
j_gene: TRBJ1-5; len: 16; abundance: once; v_gene: TRBV7-2; d_gene: -; CDR3nt: TGTGCCAGCAGCTTAAGGATCCGGGGTAGCAATCAGCCCCAGCATTTT; CDR3aa: CASSLRIRGSNQPQHF
j_gene: TRBJ1-3; len: 14; abundance: -; v_gene: TRBV2; d_gene: -; CDR3nt: TGTGCCAGCAGGAGGGGGAGGTTTGGAAACACCATATATTTT; CDR3aa: CASRRGRFGNTIYF